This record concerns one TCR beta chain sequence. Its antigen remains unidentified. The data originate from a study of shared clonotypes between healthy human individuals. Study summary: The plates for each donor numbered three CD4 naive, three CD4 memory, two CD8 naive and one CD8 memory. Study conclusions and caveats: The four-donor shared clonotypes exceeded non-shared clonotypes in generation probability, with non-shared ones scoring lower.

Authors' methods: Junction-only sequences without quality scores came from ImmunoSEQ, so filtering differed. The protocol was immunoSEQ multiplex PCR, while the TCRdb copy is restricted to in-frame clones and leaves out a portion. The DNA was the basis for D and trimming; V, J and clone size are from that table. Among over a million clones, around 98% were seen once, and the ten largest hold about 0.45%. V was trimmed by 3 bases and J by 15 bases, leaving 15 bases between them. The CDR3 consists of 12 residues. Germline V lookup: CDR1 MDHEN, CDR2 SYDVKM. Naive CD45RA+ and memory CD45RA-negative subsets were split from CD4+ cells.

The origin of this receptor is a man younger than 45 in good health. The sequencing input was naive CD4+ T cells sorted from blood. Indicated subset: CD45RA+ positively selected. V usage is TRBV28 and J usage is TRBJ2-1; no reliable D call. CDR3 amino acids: CASSFAGRNLFF. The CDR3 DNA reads TGTGCCAGCAGTTTTGCAGGTCGTAACCTGTTCTTC.